Below are 13 T cell receptor beta chains sequenced from a single sample in a study of CD8+CD57+ T cells in acquired aplastic anemia. Genomic DNA was employed as the template in profiling TCR beta VDJ and CDR3. TCRdb processed the reads anew with MiXCR; each CDR3 protein has one entry. The sample gives just over 400,000 distinct CDR3 sequences, 55% to 75% of which show up once; 3.5% to 4.5% is in the top ten. Sequencing was carried out using sorted CD4+, CD8+, or CD8+CD57+ T cells (not recorded which) from PBMCs. The receptors here all came from a human donor in good health, serving as a control.

J is TRBJ2-3 and V is TRBV7-3; 7 positions match TRBD1. In germline, CDR1 is SGHTA, CDR2 FQGTGA. Germline trimming cut 6 bases from V and 6 bases from J; bases unmatched to any gene: 9. The CDR3 has 14 residues. The CDR3 coding sequence is TGTGCCAGCAGTGCAGAGGGGGCTTCCGATACGCAGTATTTT. Protein: CASSAEGASDTQYF.

The rearrangement links TRBV19 to TRBJ2-7; 9 positions agree with TRBD1. Trimming at V came to 5 bases and at J to 4 bases, leaving 3 bases not matched to a gene. From germline, CDR1 is LNHDA and CDR2 SQIVND (reference sequence). CDR3 length: 13 amino acids. This CDR3 reads CASSWDREYEQYF. The CDR3 DNA follows: TGTGCCAGTAGTTGGGACAGGGAGTACGAGCAGTACTTC.

As for this clonotype: Given a much more abundant clone one base away, this may be a read error. V is TRBV6-1 and J is TRBJ2-1; 7 bases agree with TRBD1. The CDR3 loop spans 14 amino acids. Germline V lookup: CDR1 MNHNS, CDR2 SASEGT. CDR3 residues: CASSPGQIYNEQLF. In DNA, the CDR3 is TGTGCCAGCTCCCCGGGACAGATCTACAATGAGCAGCTCTTC.

Concerning this clonotype: It is likely a read error, because the conserved phenylalanine at the end of the CDR3 is missing. The gene calls are TRBV10-3 and TRBJ1-6, with D possibly matching TRBD1 (5 bases). This CDR3 is built from 13 residues. Trimming pared 10 bases from V and 13 bases from J, leaving 20 bases between. The germline gives CDR1 ENHRY, CDR2 SYGVKD. The CDR3 nucleotides read TGTGCCAGCTGCCACGGGGCTAGTGGTCCCCTCCACATT. Translating it yields CASCHGASGPLHI.

To note about this clonotype: One end of the junction is discordant with germline, which a read error may explain. The chain joins TRBV9 to TRBJ1-2; maybe TRBD1 (5 bases). CDR1 and CDR2 from the germline V gene are SGDLS and YYNGEE. The CDR3 runs to 13 residues. In DNA form, the CDR3 reads TGTGCCAGCAGCGTGACCCCAGGGACCACTGAAGCTTTC. This gives the protein CASSVTPGTTEAF.

A note on this clonotype: The junction differs from germline at one of its ends, possibly a read error. The V gene is TRBV7-2, the J gene TRBJ1-2; D might be TRBD1 (5 bases). Germline-derived CDR1 and CDR2 are SGHTA and FQGNSA. The CDR3 totals 16 residues. CDR3 DNA sequence: TGTGTCAGCAGCATAACCGGGACCCGCACGGACTATGGCTACACCTTC. Translation gives CVSSITGTRTDYGYTF.

With respect to this clonotype: At one end, the junction sequence differs from germline, possibly due to a read error. The CDR3 region has the DNA TGTGCCAGTAGTAACAACCAGGGCTCCGGGGCCAACGTTCTGACTTTC. Amino acid sequence: CASSNNQGSGANVLTF. The chain is built from TRBV19 and TRBJ2-6, with D possibly being TRBD1 or TRBD2 (5 bases each). Germline CDR1 LNHDA, CDR2 SQIVND (reference sequence). CDR3 size: 16 residues. The variable domain in full, with the rest retrieved from reference TRBV19 and TRBJ2-6, is DGGITQSPKYLFRKEGQNVTLSCEQNLNHDAMYWYRQDPGQGLRLIYYSQIVNDFQKGDIAEGYSVSREKKESFPLTVTSAQKNPTAFYLCASSNNQGSGANVLTFGAGSRLTVL.

The V and J genes are TRBV7-9 and TRBJ1-2, with no clear D. The CDR3 loop spans 13 amino acids. V was clipped by 5 bases and J by 4 bases, with 11 bases between them. Germline V gives CDR1 SEHNR, CDR2 FQNEAQ (reference sequence). The CDR3 protein is CASSPGAPYGYTF. The CDR3 bases are TGTGCCAGCAGCCCGGGTGCTCCCTATGGCTACACCTTC.

The chain links TRBV11-2 to TRBJ1-2, with TRBD1 identical over 7 bases. CDR1 and CDR2 from the germline V gene are SGHAT and FQNNGV. V was pared by 4 bases and J by 8 bases, with 7 bases of the junction left unmatched. The CDR3 spans 13 residues. In nucleotides, the CDR3 is TGTGCCAGCAGCTCCCTGACAGGGTGCGGCTACACCTTC. Translation: CASSSLTGCGYTF.

This clonotype has only one observation. One end of the junction varies from germline; a read error may be responsible. This chain uses TRBV5-1 with TRBJ2-1; a weak D match, TRBD1 (6 bases). CDR1 is SGHRS, CDR2 YFSETQ, per germline. There are 14 residues in the CDR3. CDR3 DNA sequence: TGTGCCAGCAGCTTAGACAGGAGAGAGGATGAGCAGTTCTTC. Translation: CASSLDRREDEQFF.

This chain links TRBV5-4 with TRBJ2-2, with unresolved D. Germline CDR1 reads SGHNT; CDR2 reads YYREEE (reference sequence). CDR3 length equals 12 residues. V was pared by 4 bases and J by 5 bases, with 6 bases between. The CDR3 nucleotides read TGTGCCAGCAGCATTAAAACCGGGGAGCTGTTTTTT. Translated: CASSIKTGELFF.

In this sample, this clonotype turned up a few times. V usage is TRBV18 and J usage is TRBJ2-1, with 7 bases identical to TRBD1. V lost 6 bases, J lost 7 bases, and 12 bases stayed unmatched. The CDR3 is made up of 15 amino acids. Germline V lookup: CDR1 KGHSH, CDR2 LQKENI. CDR3 loop: CASSPYLGTENEQFF. In DNA form, the CDR3 reads TGTGCCAGCTCCCCGTACCTAGGGACAGAGAATGAGCAGTTCTTC. Filled out from reference TRBV18 and TRBJ2-1, the complete variable domain reads NAGVMQNPRHLVRRRGQEARLRCSPMKGHSHVYWYRQLPEEGLKFMVYLQKENIIDESGMPKERFSAEFPKEGPSILRIQQVVRGDSAAYFCASSPYLGTENEQFFGPGTRLTVL.

About this clonotype: The junction differs from germline at one of its ends, possibly a read error. The rearrangement uses TRBV7-9 and TRBJ2-7; D may be TRBD1 or TRBD2 (5 bases each). Germline lookup yields CDR1 SEHNR and CDR2 FQNEAQ (reference sequence). This CDR3 is 14 amino acids long. The CDR3 nucleotides read TGTGCCAGCAGCTGGGACGGAGCGCGCTACAACTTCGGTTTC. It is translated as CASSWDGARYNFGF. The complete variable domain, with remaining parts taken from reference TRBV7-9 and TRBJ2-7, reads DTGVSQNPRHKITKRGQNVTFRCDPISEHNRLYWYRQTLGQGPEFLTYFQNEAQLEKSRLLSDRFSAERPKGSFSTLEIQRTEQGDSAMYLCASSWDGARYNFGFGPGTRLTVT.